The 20 T cell receptor beta chains below all came from one sample that was sequenced in a study of blood T cell repertoires in COVID-19. Clones were read by immunoSEQ multiplex PCR, and TCRdb kept only the in-frame ones, dropping some. The sample carries 150,000 to 200,000 clones, about nine tenths recorded once. The sequencing sample was made of PBMCs or T cells enriched from blood (not recorded which). All receptors come from a young woman who had recovered from COVID-19.

This clone appeared once. V gene TRBV10-2 combines with J gene TRBJ1-2; D gene ambiguous. Trimming removed 6 bases from V and 2 bases from J, with 7 bases in between. CDR3 size: 12 residues. Per germline, CDR1 WSHSY and CDR2 SAAADI. The CDR3 loop is CASRDGNYGYTF. In nucleotides, the CDR3 is TGCGCCAGCAGAGACGGGAACTATGGCTACACCTTC.

The chain recombines TRBV7-2 with TRBJ2-1, with a possible D match to TRBD2 (6 bases). Germline V gene lookup returns CDR1 SGHTA and CDR2 FQGNSA. V lost 5 bases and J 4 bases, leaving 15 bases between the germline ends. The CDR3 spans 15 residues. The CDR3: CASSPLGGVYNEQFF. CDR3 DNA: TGTGCCAGCAGCCCCCTCGGGGGTGTTTACAATGAGCAGTTCTTC.

V usage is TRBV2 and J usage is TRBJ1-6; D gene ambiguous. Trimming cost V 5 bases and J 8 bases, with 16 bases left between them. CDR3 size: 15 residues. CDR1 and CDR2 from the germline V gene are SNHLY and FYNNEI. CDR3 nucleotide sequence: TGTGCCAGCAGTTTATTTCTTCCGCCAGATTCACCCCTCCACTTT. Protein: CASSLFLPPDSPLHF.

The V gene is TRBV29-1, the J gene TRBJ1-1; 7 bases fit TRBD1. Trimming at V came to 2 bases and at J to 5 bases, leaving 5 bases not matched to a gene. CDR1 is SQVTM, CDR2 ANQGSEA, per germline. CDR3 length: 13 amino acids. CDR3 sequence (DNA): TGCAGCGTTGAACGGGACAGTTATACTGAAGCTTTCTTT. Protein: CSVERDSYTEAFF.

The chain joins TRBV18 to TRBJ1-2; D is perhaps TRBD1 (5 bases). Germline V lookup: CDR1 KGHSH, CDR2 LQKENI. With 5 bases removed from V and 6 bases from J, the gap between germline ends came to 10 bases. This CDR3 has 12 residues. The CDR3 spells CASSVAGNGYTF. As DNA, the CDR3 is TGTGCCAGCTCAGTTGCAGGGAATGGCTACACCTTC.

As for this clone: A read error may account for a junction end that differs from germline. The chain recombines TRBV7-4 with TRBJ2-4; no definite D call. The CDR3 is 15 residues long. Germline assignment: CDR1 SGHVT and CDR2 SQSDAQ. CDR3 DNA: TGTGCCAGCAGCCTAGGCTACGTAGCCGAAAACATTCAGTACTTC. Translated: CASSLGYVAENIQYF.

V gene TRBV2 combines with J gene TRBJ1-6; D is perhaps TRBD1 (6 bases). Trimming pared 6 bases from V and 11 bases from J, leaving 14 bases between. Per germline, CDR1 SNHLY and CDR2 FYNNEI. The CDR3 loop spans 13 amino acids. DNA of the CDR3: TGTGCCAGCAGAGGGGGGGAAATAGCACCCCTCCACTTT. It codes for CASRGGEIAPLHF.

The CDR3 here is CASSSSHRSGNTIYF. In nucleotides, the CDR3 is TGTGCCAGCAGCTCCTCACACAGGTCTGGAAACACCATATATTTT. The V gene is TRBV7-6, the J gene TRBJ1-3; D is perhaps TRBD1 (5 bases). V shed 4 bases and J shed 1 base, with 11 bases lying between them. CDR3 length: 15 residues. Germline V gives CDR1 SGHVS, CDR2 FNYEAQ. Based on the CDR3 plus reference TRBV7-6 and TRBJ1-3, the full variable domain is GAGVSQSPRYKVTKRGQDVALRCDPISGHVSLYWYRQALGQGPEFLTYFNYEAQQDKSGLPNDRFSAERPEGSISTLTIQRTEQRDSAMYRCASSSSHRSGNTIYFGEGSWLTVV.

The chain is built from TRBV27 and TRBJ1-5; the match to TRBD1 covers 7 bases. The junction had 8 bases not matched to a gene; V was cut back by 6 bases and J by 6 bases. Per the germline V gene, CDR1 is MNHEY and CDR2 is SMNVEV (reference sequence). The CDR3 length is 14 residues. The CDR3 reads CASRDTGEVQPQHF. DNA for the CDR3: TGTGCCAGCAGGGACACAGGGGAGGTTCAGCCCCAGCATTTT.

CDR3 in amino acids: CASSLRDTLSYEQYF. The CDR3 region has the DNA TGTGCCAGCAGTTTAAGGGACACCCTCTCCTACGAGCAGTACTTC. The chain couples TRBV28 to TRBJ2-7; D possibly corresponds to TRBD1 (6 bases). The CDR3 is 15 residues long. V lost 2 bases and J 0 bases, leaving 11 bases between the germline ends. Germline values: CDR1 MDHEN, CDR2 SYDVKM.

The V call is TRBV30, the J call TRBJ2-7; TRBD2 agrees at 7 bases. Germline trimming cut 1 base from V and 9 bases from J; bases unmatched to any gene: 12. Germline V gene lookup returns CDR1 GTSNPN and CDR2 SVGIG (reference sequence). The length of the CDR3 is 14 residues. CDR3 in DNA: TGTGCCTGGAGTGGGCTAGCGGTTAGGTGGGTGCAGTACTTC. Translated: CAWSGLAVRWVQYF.

The V and J genes are TRBV12-3 or TRBV12-4 and TRBJ1-2, with no clear D. This CDR3 contains 13 residues. The V and J ends lost 6 bases and 5 bases respectively, with 13 bases between them. CDR3 amino acids: CASSPPGEYGYTF. CDR3 nucleotides: TGTGCCAGCAGCCCTCCCGGGGAGTATGGCTACACCTTC.

The V call is TRBV19, the J call TRBJ2-3; 9 bases are shared with TRBD2. The CDR3 consists of 16 residues. V gave up 10 bases and J gave up 2 bases; unmatched junction bases: 13. Germline CDR1 is LNHDA and CDR2 is SQIVND (reference sequence). This CDR3 reads CATAHRLADSTDTQYF. Here the CDR3 DNA reads TGTGCCACCGCCCACAGACTAGCGGATTCCACAGATACGCAGTATTTT.

The chain carries TRBV19 and TRBJ2-7; D might be TRBD2 (7 bases). The V gene's germline CDR1 is LNHDA and CDR2 SQIVND (reference sequence). The V gene lost 3 bases and the J gene lost 6 bases, with 15 bases spanning the gap. The CDR3 length is 14 residues. The CDR3 reads CASSISGGWGEQYF. CDR3 coding DNA: TGTGCCAGTAGTATCTCGGGGGGCTGGGGCGAGCAGTACTTC.

This clone was recorded once. The chain joins TRBV27 to TRBJ2-7, with TRBD2 as a possible D gene (6 bases). Per germline, CDR1 MNHEY and CDR2 SMNVEV (reference sequence). Trimming pared 2 bases from V and 5 bases from J, leaving 16 bases between. The CDR3 length is 15 residues. Written as DNA, the CDR3 is TGTGCCAGCAGTTTAGGTCTGGGGGGTTTCCACGAGCAGTACTTC. Translating gives CASSLGLGGFHEQYF.

The J gene is TRBJ2-3, the V gene TRBV11-2; 8 positions match TRBD2. CDR3 length: 16 residues. Germline V lookup: CDR1 SGHAT, CDR2 FQNNGV. V shed 6 bases, J shed 0 bases, and the junction held 8 bases outside the gene matches. This chain's CDR3 is CASSPGPSGSTDTQYF. The DNA for the CDR3 is TGTGCCAGCAGTCCTGGCCCTAGCGGGAGCACAGATACGCAGTATTTT.

This clone occurred once. J is TRBJ1-1 and V is TRBV5-1; possibly TRBD1 for D (6 bases). Between the trimmed V and J ends, which lost 0 bases and 4 bases, there was a span of 10 bases. Germline CDR1 reads SGHRS; CDR2 reads YFSETQ. The CDR3 runs to 14 residues. In DNA form, the CDR3 reads TGCGCCAGCAGCTTGGGAGGACAGTTCACTGAAGCTTTCTTT. Translated: CASSLGGQFTEAFF. Complete variable domain (other parts from reference TRBV5-1 and TRBJ1-1): KAGVTQTPRYLIKTRGQQVTLSCSPISGHRSVSWYQQTPGQGLQFLFEYFSETQRNKGNFPGRFSGRQFSNSRSEMNVSTLELGDSALYLCASSLGGQFTEAFFGQGTRLTVV.

The gene calls are TRBV28 and TRBJ1-1, with TRBD1 identical over 12 bases. The ends lost 1 base at V and 1 base at J; junction bases unmatched: 4. Germline assignment: CDR1 MDHEN and CDR2 SYDVKM. The CDR3 runs 17 residues. The CDR3 DNA is TGTGCCAGCAGTTTATTGGGGACAGGGGGCTCGAACACTGAAGCTTTCTTT. Its translation is CASSLLGTGGSNTEAFF.

The J gene is TRBJ2-3, the V gene TRBV6-1, with D uncertain. Germline assignment: CDR1 MNHNS and CDR2 SASEGT. The CDR3 contains 14 residues. The V and J ends lost 3 bases and 6 bases respectively, with 13 bases between them. CDR3 bases: TGTGCCAGCAGTGATGCCCGGGTCTGGGATACGCAGTATTTT. It specifies CASSDARVWDTQYF.

This clone has just a few counts. This chain links TRBV5-6 with TRBJ2-3; 12 bases map to TRBD2. CDR1 and CDR2 (germline): SGHDT, YYEEEE. The junction had 4 bases not matched to a gene; V was cut back by 3 bases and J by 2 bases. This CDR3 is built from 16 residues. The CDR3 sequence: CASSSGLAGNTDTQYF. Here the CDR3 DNA reads TGTGCCAGCAGCTCCGGACTAGCGGGAAACACAGATACGCAGTATTTT.